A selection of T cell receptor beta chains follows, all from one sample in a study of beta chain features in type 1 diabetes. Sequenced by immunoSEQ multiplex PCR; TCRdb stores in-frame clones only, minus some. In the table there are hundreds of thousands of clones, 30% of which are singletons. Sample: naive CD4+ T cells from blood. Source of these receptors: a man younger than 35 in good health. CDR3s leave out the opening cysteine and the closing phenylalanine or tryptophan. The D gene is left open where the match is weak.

ASSPLGRSTDTQY	NA	TRBJ2-3	TRBV9	13
ASSLRGPGSTDTQY	TRBD1	TRBJ2-3	TRBV5-6	14
SADRGGYT	TRBD1	TRBJ1-2	TRBV20-1	8
ASSARGYNEQF	NA	TRBJ2-1	TRBV7-2	11
ASSLLAGGGPSGNEQF	TRBD2	TRBJ2-1	TRBV5-1	16
AWSTDIPGYEQY	NA	TRBJ2-7	TRBV30	12
ASSPRSYEQY	NA	TRBJ2-7	TRBV7-6	10
ASSSGTAKETQY	NA	TRBJ2-5	TRBV5-1	12
AWRDRVNQPQH	TRBD1	TRBJ1-5	TRBV30	11
ASSLGWGTDTQY	NA	TRBJ2-3	TRBV7-8	12
ASSEHLLREQY	NA	TRBJ2-7	TRBV6-1	11
AGGRGGGSYEQY	TRBD1	TRBJ2-7	TRBV30	12
ASSFYRESKQY	NA	TRBJ2-3	TRBV11-2	11
ACRQERSYGYT	NA	TRBJ1-2	TRBV30	11
ASSQERLAAVNEQF	TRBD2	TRBJ2-1	TRBV4-1	14
AWSDSFYNEQF	NA	TRBJ2-1	TRBV30	11
ATAQTSGRQSYEQY	NA	TRBJ2-7	TRBV10-3	14
ASSGLGQGIDEQY	TRBD1	TRBJ2-7	TRBV11-1	13
ASSLAGQGAAYGYT	NA	TRBJ1-2	TRBV7-9	14
AWNPVAPRGDSPLH	NA	TRBJ1-6	TRBV30	14
ASKEDTDTQY	NA	TRBJ2-3	TRBV28	10
ASSVGQETQY	NA	TRBJ2-5	TRBV2	10
ASSVTLARYSYEQY	NA	TRBJ2-7	TRBV9	14